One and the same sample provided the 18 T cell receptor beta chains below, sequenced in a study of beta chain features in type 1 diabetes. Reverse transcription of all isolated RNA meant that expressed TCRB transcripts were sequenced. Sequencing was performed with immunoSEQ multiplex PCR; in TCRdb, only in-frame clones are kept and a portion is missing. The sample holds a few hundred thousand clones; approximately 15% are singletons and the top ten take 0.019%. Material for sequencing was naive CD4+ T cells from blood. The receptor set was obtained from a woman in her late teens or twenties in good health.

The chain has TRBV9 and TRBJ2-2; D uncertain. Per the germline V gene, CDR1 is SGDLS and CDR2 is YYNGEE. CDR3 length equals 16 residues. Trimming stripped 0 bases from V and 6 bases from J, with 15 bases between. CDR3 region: CASSVVLTMVPGELFF. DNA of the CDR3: TGTGCCAGCAGCGTAGTACTAACAATGGTTCCCGGGGAGCTGTTTTTT. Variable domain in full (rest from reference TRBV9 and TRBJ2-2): DSGVTQTPKHLITATGQRVTLRCSPRSGDLSVYWYQQSLDQGLQFLIQYYNGEERAKGNILERFSAQQFPDLHSELNLSSLELGDSALYFCASSVVLTMVPGELFFGEGSRLTVL.

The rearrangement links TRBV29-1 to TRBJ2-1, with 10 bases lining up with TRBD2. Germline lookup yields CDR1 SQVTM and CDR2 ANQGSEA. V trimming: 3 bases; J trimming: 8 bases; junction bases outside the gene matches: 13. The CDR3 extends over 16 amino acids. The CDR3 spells CSVDWLVTSGTHEQFF. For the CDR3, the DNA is TGCAGCGTTGACTGGTTAGTCACTAGCGGGACCCATGAGCAGTTCTTC.

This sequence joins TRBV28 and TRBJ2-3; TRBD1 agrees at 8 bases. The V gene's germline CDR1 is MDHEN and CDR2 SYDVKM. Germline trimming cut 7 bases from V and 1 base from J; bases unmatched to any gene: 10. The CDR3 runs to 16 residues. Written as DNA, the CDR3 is TGTGCCAGCACCTCAAGGACAGGGCCAGGCACAGATACGCAGTATTTT. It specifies CASTSRTGPGTDTQYF.

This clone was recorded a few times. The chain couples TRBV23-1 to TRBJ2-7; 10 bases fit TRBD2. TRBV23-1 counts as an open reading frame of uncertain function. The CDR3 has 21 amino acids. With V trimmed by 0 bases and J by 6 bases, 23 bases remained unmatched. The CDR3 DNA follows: TGCGCCAGCAGTCAATCAGAAGGGAAGAGGACTAGCGGAAATCCCCCCTCCGAGCAGTACTTC. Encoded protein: CASSQSEGKRTSGNPPSEQYF.

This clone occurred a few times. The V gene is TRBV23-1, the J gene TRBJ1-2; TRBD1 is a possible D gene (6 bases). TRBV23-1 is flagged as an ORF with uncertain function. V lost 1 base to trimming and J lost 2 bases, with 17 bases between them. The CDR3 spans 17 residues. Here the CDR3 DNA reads TGCGCCAGCAGTCAATTCCTGTTCCGGGACACAAACTATGGCTACACCTTC. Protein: CASSQFLFRDTNYGYTF.

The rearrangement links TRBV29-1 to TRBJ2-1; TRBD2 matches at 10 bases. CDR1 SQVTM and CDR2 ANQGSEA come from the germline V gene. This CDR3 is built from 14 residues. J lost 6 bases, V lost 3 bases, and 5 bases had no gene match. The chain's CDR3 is CSVDKAGGANEQFF. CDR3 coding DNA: TGCAGCGTTGATAAAGCGGGAGGGGCCAATGAGCAGTTCTTC.

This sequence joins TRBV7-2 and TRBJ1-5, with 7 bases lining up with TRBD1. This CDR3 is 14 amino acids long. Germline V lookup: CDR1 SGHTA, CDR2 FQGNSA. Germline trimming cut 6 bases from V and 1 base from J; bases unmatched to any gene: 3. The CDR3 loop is CASSTGVSNQPQHF. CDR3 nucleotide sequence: TGTGCCAGCAGTACAGGGGTGAGCAATCAGCCCCAGCATTTT.

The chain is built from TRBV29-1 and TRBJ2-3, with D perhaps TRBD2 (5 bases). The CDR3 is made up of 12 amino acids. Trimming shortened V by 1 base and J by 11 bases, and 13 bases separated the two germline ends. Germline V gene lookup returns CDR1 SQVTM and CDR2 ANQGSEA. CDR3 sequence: CSVEGADLEQYF. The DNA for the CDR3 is TGCAGCGTTGAAGGAGCGGACCTCGAGCAGTATTTT.

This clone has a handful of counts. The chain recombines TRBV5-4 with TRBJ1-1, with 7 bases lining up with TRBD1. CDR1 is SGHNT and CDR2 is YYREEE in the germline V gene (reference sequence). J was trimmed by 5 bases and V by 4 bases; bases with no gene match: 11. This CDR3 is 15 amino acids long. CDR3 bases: TGTGCCAGCAGCATCGTAGACAGGGCAGGAACTGAAGCTTTCTTT. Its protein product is CASSIVDRAGTEAFF. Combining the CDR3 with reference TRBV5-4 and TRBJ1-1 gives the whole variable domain ETGVTQSPTHLIKTRGQQVTLRCSSQSGHNTVSWYQQALGQGPQFIFQYYREEENGRGNFPPRFSGLQFPNYSSELNVNALELDDSALYLCASSIVDRAGTEAFFGQGTRLTVV.

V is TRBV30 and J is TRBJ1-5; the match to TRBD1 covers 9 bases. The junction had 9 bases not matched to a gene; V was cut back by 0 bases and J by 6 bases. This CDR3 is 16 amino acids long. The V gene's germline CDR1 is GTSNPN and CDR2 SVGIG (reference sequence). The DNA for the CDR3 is TGTGCCTGGAGTGTAAGCCTGGGACAGGGAAGTCAGCCCCAGCATTTT. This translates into CAWSVSLGQGSQPQHF. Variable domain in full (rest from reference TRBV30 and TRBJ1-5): SQTIHQWPATLVQPVGSPLSLECTVEGTSNPNLYWYRQAAGRGLQLLFYSVGIGQISSEVPQNLSASRPQDRQFILSSKKLLLSDSGFYLCAWSVSLGQGSQPQHFGDGTRLSIL.

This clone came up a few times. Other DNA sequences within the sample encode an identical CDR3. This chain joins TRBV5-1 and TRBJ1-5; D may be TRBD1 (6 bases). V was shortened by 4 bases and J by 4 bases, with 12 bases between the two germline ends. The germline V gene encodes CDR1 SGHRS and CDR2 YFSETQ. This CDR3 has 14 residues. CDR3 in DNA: TGCGCCAGCAGCCCCGGACAGACGAATCAGCCCCAGCATTTT. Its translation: CASSPGQTNQPQHF.

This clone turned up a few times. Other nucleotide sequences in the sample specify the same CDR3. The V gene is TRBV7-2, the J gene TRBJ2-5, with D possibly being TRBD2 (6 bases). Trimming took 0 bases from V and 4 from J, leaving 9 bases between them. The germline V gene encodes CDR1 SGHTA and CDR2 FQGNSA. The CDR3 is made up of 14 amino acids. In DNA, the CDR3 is TGTGCCAGCAGCTTAGCGGGGCGGGGAGAGACCCAGTACTTC. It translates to CASSLAGRGETQYF.

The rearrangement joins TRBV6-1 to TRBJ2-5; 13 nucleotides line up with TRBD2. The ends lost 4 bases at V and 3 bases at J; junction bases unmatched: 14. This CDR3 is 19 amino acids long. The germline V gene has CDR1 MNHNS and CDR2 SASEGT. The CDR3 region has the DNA TGTGCCAGCAGTGGCGACAGGGGGCTCGGACTAGCGGGAGAAGAGACCCAGTACTTC. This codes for CASSGDRGLGLAGEETQYF.

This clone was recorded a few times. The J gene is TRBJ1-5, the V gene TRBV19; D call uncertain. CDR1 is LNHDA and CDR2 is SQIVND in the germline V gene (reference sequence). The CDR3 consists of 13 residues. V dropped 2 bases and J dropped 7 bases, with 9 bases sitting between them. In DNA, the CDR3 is TGTGCCAGTAGTATAAAAGCTTGGCAGCCCCAGCATTTT. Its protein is CASSIKAWQPQHF.

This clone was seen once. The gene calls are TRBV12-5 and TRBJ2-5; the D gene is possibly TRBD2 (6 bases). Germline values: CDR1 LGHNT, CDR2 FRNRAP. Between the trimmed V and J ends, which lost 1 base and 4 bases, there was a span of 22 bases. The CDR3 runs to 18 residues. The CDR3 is CASGLADVTRRVGETQYF. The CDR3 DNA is TGTGCTAGTGGTTTGGCCGACGTCACAAGGAGGGTGGGAGAGACCCAGTACTTC.

DNA of the CDR3: TGTGCCAGCAGCTTAAGCGTTAGCGGGAGTAATGAGCAGTTCTTC. It translates to CASSLSVSGSNEQFF. The gene calls are TRBV7-2 and TRBJ2-1; 9 bases agree with TRBD2. Looked up from germline, CDR1 is SGHTA and CDR2 is FQGNSA. The CDR3 is made up of 15 amino acids. Germline trimming cut 2 bases from V and 7 bases from J; bases unmatched to any gene: 6.

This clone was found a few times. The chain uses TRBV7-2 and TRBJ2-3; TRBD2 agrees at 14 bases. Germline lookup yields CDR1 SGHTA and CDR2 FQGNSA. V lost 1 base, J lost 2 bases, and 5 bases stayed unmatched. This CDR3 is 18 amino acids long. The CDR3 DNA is TGTGCCAGCAGCTTAGTCTCGACTAGCGGGAGGGCCACAGATACGCAGTATTTT. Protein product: CASSLVSTSGRATDTQYF.

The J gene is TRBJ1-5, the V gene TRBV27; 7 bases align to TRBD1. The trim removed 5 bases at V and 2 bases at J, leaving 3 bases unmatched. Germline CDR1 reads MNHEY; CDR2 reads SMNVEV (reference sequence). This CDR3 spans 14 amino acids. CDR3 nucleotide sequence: TGTGCCAGCAGTCCAGGGGGTCGCAATCAGCCCCAGCATTTT. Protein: CASSPGGRNQPQHF.